The 32 T cell receptor beta chains listed next were all sequenced from one sample in a study of breast tumors, draining lymph nodes, adjacent tissues. TCRdb recomputed calls from the multiplex PCR reads with MiXCR, one row per CDR3 protein. The sample gives about 46,000 distinct CDR3 sequences, 20% to 25% of which show up once; approximately 8.2% is in the top ten. Sample: breast tumor tissue. The receptors shown here come from a female donor with breast cancer. Some clones in this sample may be carry-over from other donors' samples.

Details on this clonotype: This may arise from a read error, as a much more abundant clone is one base away. The chain couples TRBV6-5 to TRBJ2-2; 7 nucleotides align to TRBD1. Germline lookup yields CDR1 MNHEY and CDR2 SVGAGI. With V trimmed by 8 bases and J by 2 bases, 5 bases remained unmatched. CDR3 length: 14 amino acids. CDR3 coding DNA: TGTGCCAGCGGTGACAGGGCTAACACCGGGGAGCTGTTTTTT. Its protein is CASGDRANTGELFF.

Many counts were recorded for this clonotype. V is TRBV28 and J is TRBJ1-4; D not certain. This CDR3 has 13 amino acids. CDR1 is MDHEN, CDR2 SYDVKM, per germline. V was trimmed by 6 bases and J by 8 bases, leaving 13 bases between them. The CDR3 protein is CASRDRAEEKLFF. The CDR3 nucleotides are TGTGCCAGCAGGGACCGGGCCGAGGAAAAACTGTTTTTT.

This clonotype was counted at least ten times. The chain uses TRBV7-9 and TRBJ1-2; D is possibly TRBD1 (5 bases). CDR1 and CDR2 (germline): SEHNR, FQNEAQ (reference sequence). V was trimmed by 1 base and J by 4 bases, leaving 7 bases between them. The CDR3 has 13 amino acids. CDR3: CASSLGGVYGYTF. CDR3 in DNA: TGTGCCAGCAGCTTAGGGGGGGTCTATGGCTACACCTTC.

The chain couples TRBV7-3 to TRBJ1-1; D call uncertain. The V end was cut by 2 bases, the J end by 2 bases, with 6 bases between. From germline, CDR1 is SGHTA and CDR2 FQGTGA. This CDR3 has 13 residues. The CDR3 protein is CASSLGRNTEAFF. CDR3 coding DNA: TGTGCCAGCAGCTTAGGCCGAAACACTGAAGCTTTCTTT.

Comments on this clonotype: Because it lacks the conserved phenylalanine or tryptophan at the end, this CDR3 is likely a read error. The chain couples TRBV5-1 to TRBJ2-5; 8 positions match TRBD1. After removal of 4 bases from V and 5 bases from J, the junction contained 7 bases not matched to a gene. Germline V lookup: CDR1 SGHRS, CDR2 YFSETQ. The CDR3 consists of 14 residues. The CDR3 DNA follows: TGCGCCAGCAGCGCCCGGACAGGGTTGGAGACCCAGTACCTC. It yields the protein CASSARTGLETQYL.

This clonotype has a count of ten or more. V gene TRBV29-1 combines with J gene TRBJ1-4; D call uncertain. The CDR3 is made up of 13 amino acids. V was trimmed by 4 bases and J by 3 bases, leaving 9 bases between them. Per germline, CDR1 SQVTM and CDR2 ANQGSEA. The CDR3 is CSVGRTANEKLFF. The CDR3 coding sequence is TGCAGCGTTGGGCGGACGGCTAATGAAAAACTGTTTTTT. Supplemented by reference TRBV29-1 and TRBJ1-4, the full variable domain reads SAVISQKPSRDICQRGTSLTIQCQVDSQVTMMFWYRQQPGQSLTLIATANQGSEATYESGFVIDKFPISRPNLTFSTLTVSNMSPEDSSIYLCSVGRTANEKLFFGSGTQLSVL.

This clonotype was seen repeatedly, ten times or more. The chain recombines TRBV13 with TRBJ1-6; perhaps TRBD1 as D (5 bases). CDR3 size: 16 residues. V dropped 3 bases and J dropped 9 bases, with 18 bases sitting between them. From germline, CDR1 is PRHDT and CDR2 FYEKMQ (reference sequence). In nucleotides, the CDR3 is TGTGCCAGCAGCTTCTCCGGGGGTAGGGGAGCTTCACCCCTCCACTTT. It encodes CASSFSGGRGASPLHF.

As regards this clonotype: A much larger clone differs by one base, so this may be a read error. The V and J genes are TRBV3-1 and TRBJ1-2; 10 positions agree with TRBD1. The CDR3 is 13 residues long. In germline, CDR1 is LGHDT, CDR2 YNNKEL (reference sequence). The CDR3 here is CARSRQGAHGYTF. CDR3 nucleotide sequence: TGTGCCCGCAGCCGACAGGGGGCGCATGGCTACACCTTC.

The table lists this clonotype with many counts. The chain recombines TRBV6-5 with TRBJ2-1; TRBD2 matches 12 bases. V lost 0 bases and J lost 8; bases outside the gene matches: 5. This CDR3 comprises 16 residues. CDR1 is MNHEY and CDR2 is SVGAGI in the germline V gene. The DNA for the CDR3 is TGTGCCAGCAGTTACTCGGGGCGACTAGCGGGAGATGAGCAGTTCTTC. It specifies CASSYSGRLAGDEQFF.

This clonotype was picked up many times. This sequence joins TRBV6-1 and TRBJ2-5; D tentatively fits TRBD1 or TRBD2 (6 bases each). CDR3 length: 15 residues. V shed 1 base and J shed 1 base, with 10 bases lying between them. Germline V CDR1 and CDR2: MNHNS, SASEGT. CDR3 region: CASSEGRGPQETQYF. Here the CDR3 DNA reads TGTGCCAGCAGTGAAGGTCGGGGGCCCCAAGAGACCCAGTACTTC.

The V call is TRBV28, the J call TRBJ1-5; 9 bases are shared with TRBD1. The CDR3 length is 14 residues. V lost 5 bases, J lost 11 bases, and 10 bases stayed unmatched. The germline CDR1 and CDR2 sequences are MDHEN and SYDVKM. The CDR3 nucleotides are TGTGCCAGCAGTCGACAGGGGGAGAGGGTAGCCCAGCATTTT. This codes for CASSRQGERVAQHF.

V gene TRBV7-9 combines with J gene TRBJ1-1; 9 nucleotides match TRBD1. The ends lost 1 base at V and 10 bases at J; junction bases unmatched: 4. CDR3 length: 13 residues. Germline V CDR1 and CDR2: SEHNR, FQNEAQ (reference sequence). The DNA of the CDR3 is TGTGCCAGCAGCTTAGGGGGACAGGGTGGAGCTTTCTTT. Protein sequence: CASSLGGQGGAFF.

In this sample, this clonotype turned up many times. CDR3: CASSLTGGLNNEQFF. The CDR3 nucleotides read TGTGCCAGCAGCCTGACAGGGGGTTTGAACAATGAGCAGTTCTTC. The J gene is TRBJ2-1, the V gene TRBV7-3, with TRBD1 identical over 9 bases. V was pared by 5 bases and J by 5 bases, with 7 bases of the junction left unmatched. This CDR3 contains 15 residues. Germline CDR1 reads SGHTA; CDR2 reads FQGTGA.

This clonotype was recorded many times. The V gene is TRBV6-5, the J gene TRBJ1-6; no clear D. The CDR3 runs 9 residues. The V end was cut by 9 bases, the J end by 9 bases, with 3 bases between. The germline V gene encodes CDR1 MNHEY and CDR2 SVGAGI. The CDR3: CASGSPLHF. Here the CDR3 DNA reads TGTGCCAGTGGTTCACCCCTCCACTTT.

This clonotype came up many times. This CDR3 is CASSQVVNGGAAEQYF. As DNA, the CDR3 is TGTGCCAGCAGCCAAGTAGTTAACGGGGGGGCCGCCGAGCAGTACTTC. V is TRBV3-1 and J is TRBJ2-7, with 8 bases that match TRBD2. CDR3 size: 16 residues. V dropped 1 base and J dropped 6; count of bases not matched to a gene: 11. CDR1 LGHDT and CDR2 YNNKEL come from the germline V gene (reference sequence).

This clonotype has ten or more counts. The genes are TRBV9 and TRBJ1-2; possibly TRBD1 for D (6 bases). Germline V gene sequence: CDR1 SGDLS, CDR2 YYNGEE. V gave up 4 bases and J gave up 3 bases, with 19 bases separating them. The CDR3 spans 16 residues. CDR3 nucleotide sequence: TGTGCCAGCAGCCGGACCAGGGGCCAGGGCGACTATGGCTACACCTTC. Translating gives CASSRTRGQGDYGYTF.

This clonotype was seen ten or more times. This rearrangement joins TRBV6-1 to TRBJ2-7; D might be TRBD1 or TRBD2, each matching 6 bases. Germline V gives CDR1 MNHNS, CDR2 SASEGT. The CDR3 is 15 residues long. Trimming left V 8 bases short and J 4 bases short, with 21 bases between. CDR3 loop: CASVEWGAFGYEQYF. For the CDR3, the DNA is TGTGCCAGCGTCGAGTGGGGGGCGTTCGGATACGAGCAGTACTTC.

Concerning this clonotype: This may arise from a read error, as a much more abundant clone is one base away. The chain links TRBV5-1 to TRBJ2-7, with a weak D call TRBD2 (7 bases). This CDR3 comprises 14 residues. Germline V lookup: CDR1 SGHRS, CDR2 YFSETQ. The CDR3 bases are TGCGCCAGCAGCTTGGCACCCCGGGGGGCCCCATCGCTCTTC. Translated: CASSLAPRGAPSLF.

The sample holds many counts of this clonotype. The chain combines TRBV6-1 with TRBJ2-7, with D tentatively TRBD2 (5 bases). This CDR3 has 15 amino acids. V was pared by 1 base and J by 4 bases, with 14 bases between. Germline V gene lookup returns CDR1 MNHNS and CDR2 SASEGT. CDR3 sequence: CASSEEGLAGYEQYF. CDR3 coding DNA: TGTGCCAGCAGTGAAGAAGGTCTAGCTGGATACGAGCAGTACTTC.

This clonotype was seen at least ten times. This sequence joins TRBV6-1 and TRBJ1-2, with TRBD1 matching over 7 bases. The CDR3 sequence is 13 residues long. V dropped 10 bases and J dropped 5; count of bases not matched to a gene: 10. The germline V gene has CDR1 MNHNS and CDR2 SASEGT. In DNA, the CDR3 is TGTGCCATTCTAGACAGGGATGGGTATGGCTACACCTTC. Its translation is CAILDRDGYGYTF.

The rearrangement uses TRBV25-1 and TRBJ2-1; 14 bases line up with TRBD2. V lost 4 bases, J lost 8 bases, and 7 bases stayed unmatched. CDR1 and CDR2 from the germline V gene are MGHDK and SYGVNS. The CDR3 consists of 16 residues. CDR3 region: CASSGGTSGSRYEQFF. Written as DNA, the CDR3 is TGTGCCAGCAGTGGGGGGACTAGCGGGAGTCGGTATGAGCAGTTCTTC. Together with reference TRBV25-1 and TRBJ2-1, the CDR3 gives the full variable domain: EADIYQTPRYLVIGTGKKITLECSQTMGHDKMYWYQQDPGMELHLIHYSYGVNSTEKGDLSSESTVSRIRTEHFPLTLESARPSHTSQYLCASSGGTSGSRYEQFFGPGTRLTVL.

In its sample, this clonotype was seen many times. The rearrangement links TRBV5-1 to TRBJ2-2; 8 positions match TRBD2. Per the germline V gene, CDR1 is SGHRS and CDR2 is YFSETQ. The CDR3 extends over 14 amino acids. The V and J ends lost 4 bases and 6 bases, in that order; junction bases with no gene match: 5. The CDR3, as DNA: TGCGCCAGCAGCGTAAGCGGGAGTTCCGGGGAGCTGTTTTTT. This encodes CASSVSGSSGELFF.

Regarding this clonotype: This clone may be a read error of a much larger clone one base away. This chain links TRBV27 with TRBJ1-5; D call uncertain. The CDR3 contains 15 residues. Germline CDR1 MNHEY, CDR2 SMNVEV (reference sequence). V was cut by 5 bases and J by 7 bases, with 18 bases left in between. The chain's CDR3 is CASSPLGGSKQPQHF. The CDR3 bases are TGTGCCAGCAGTCCCCTAGGAGGATCCAAACAGCCCCAGCATTTT.

As for this clonotype: One base away lies a much larger clone, so this may be a sequencing read error. The CDR3 DNA follows: TGTGCCAGCAGGATGCAGGGAGAGACCCAGTACTTC. It encodes CASRMQGETQYF. The gene calls are TRBV2 and TRBJ2-5, with D possibly TRBD1 on 5 matching bases. The germline CDR1 and CDR2 sequences are SNHLY and FYNNEI. Trimming pared 6 bases from V and 4 bases from J, leaving 9 bases between. CDR3 length equals 12 residues.

This clonotype was detected ten times or more. The V call is TRBV14, the J call TRBJ1-6; TRBD1 matches 9 bases. This CDR3 has 15 amino acids. J was trimmed by 7 bases and V by 5 bases; bases with no gene match: 6. Germline-derived CDR1 and CDR2 are SGHDN and FVKESK. CDR3 DNA: TGTGCCAGCAGCTCGACACAGGGGGCCAATTCACCCCTCCACTTT. Translating gives CASSSTQGANSPLHF. Using reference TRBV14 and TRBJ1-6 for the parts outside the CDR3, the full variable domain is EAGVTQFPSHSVIEKGQTVTLRCDPISGHDNLYWYRRVMGKEIKFLLHFVKESKQDESGMPNNRFLAERTGGTYSTLKVQPAELEDSGVYFCASSSTQGANSPLHFGNGTRLTVT.

In its sample, this clonotype was seen a few times. The chain combines TRBV18 with TRBJ2-1, with 11 nucleotides matching TRBD2. Germline CDR1 reads KGHSH; CDR2 reads LQKENI. This CDR3 contains 16 residues. V was clipped by 3 bases and J by 5 bases; unmatched bases: 6. For the CDR3, the DNA is TGTGCCAGCTCACCTTTAGCGGGAGGGTCCGACAATGAGCAGTTCTTC. Amino acids: CASSPLAGGSDNEQFF.

There are many counts of this clonotype. The chain has TRBV10-3 and TRBJ1-2; no reliable D call. V lost 7 bases, J lost 6 bases, and 9 bases lay in between. The CDR3 is made up of 11 amino acids. Germline CDR1 is ENHRY and CDR2 is SYGVKD. The CDR3 is CAIMGIDGYTF. The CDR3 DNA reads TGTGCCATCATGGGAATCGATGGCTACACCTTC.

This clonotype came up many times. This rearrangement joins TRBV12-3 or TRBV12-4 to TRBJ1-2, with 11 bases that match TRBD1. The CDR3 has 15 residues. With V trimmed by 7 bases and J by 3 bases, 7 bases remained unmatched. CDR3: CASTLGQGADYGYTF. DNA for the CDR3: TGTGCCAGCACCCTCGGACAGGGGGCTGACTATGGCTACACCTTC.

This clonotype was counted many times. CDR3 nucleotides: TGTGCCAGCAGTTACTCGAGGGGGTCCGGGGAGCTGTTTTTT. Protein product: CASSYSRGSGELFF. J is TRBJ2-2 and V is TRBV6-6; D is possibly TRBD1 (6 bases). The CDR3 is 14 residues long. CDR1 and CDR2 (germline): MNHNY, SVGAGI (reference sequence). V lost 0 bases, J lost 6 bases, and 8 bases lay in between.

Regarding this clonotype: Possible read error: a much larger clone is one base away. The chain couples TRBV30 to TRBJ1-5; no clear D gene. The CDR3 spans 14 residues. Trimming shortened V by 5 bases and J by 6 bases, and 17 bases separated the two germline ends. CDR1 is GTSNPN, CDR2 SVGIG, per germline (reference sequence). The CDR3 DNA reads TGTGCCTGGGGCCTCCGGGTCGTAGCTCAGCCCCAGCATTTT. It codes for CAWGLRVVAQPQHF. The full variable domain, completed using reference TRBV30 and TRBJ1-5, is SQTIHQWPATLVQPVGSPLSLECTVEGTSNPNLYWYRQAAGRGLQLLFYSVGIGQISSEVPQNLSASRPQDRQFILSSKKLLLSDSGFYLCAWGLRVVAQPQHFGDGTRLSIL.

There are many counts of this clonotype. The chain uses TRBV7-9 and TRBJ1-2, with TRBD1 as a possible D gene (6 bases). This CDR3 has 14 amino acids. With 4 bases removed from V and 8 bases from J, the gap between germline ends came to 17 bases. Germline-derived CDR1 and CDR2 are SEHNR and FQNEAQ (reference sequence). CDR3 amino acids: CASSYITGFGGYTF. CDR3 bases: TGTGCCAGCAGCTACATTACAGGGTTTGGCGGCTACACCTTC.

This clonotype was observed a few times. The chain employs TRBV20-1 and TRBJ1-1, with no clear D. Trimming removed 3 bases from V and 4 bases from J, with 12 bases in between. CDR3 size: 13 residues. Germline assignment: CDR1 DFQATT and CDR2 SNEGSKA (reference sequence). CDR3 residues: CSASQVGGTEAFF. DNA for the CDR3: TGCAGTGCTAGTCAGGTTGGAGGCACTGAAGCTTTCTTT.